This TCR beta chain was recorded in a study of CD8 T cells in ankylosing spondylitis. One entry per CDR3 protein, called by TCRdb with MiXCR from the 5' RACE reads. Altogether around 130,000 distinct CDR3 sequences are present, approximately 13% being singletons, with the ten largest covering about 2.7%. In germline, CDR1 is MNHEY, CDR2 SVGAGI. J gave up 4 bases and V 2 bases, and 5 bases lay outside the gene matches. The CDR3 has 17 amino acids. Study-level results: Both synovial fluid and blood in reactive arthritis had previously been reported to carry some motif variants. Several highly homologous variants made up a TCR beta motif that seemed to typify ankylosing spondylitis blood. Matched ankylosing spondylitis synovial fluid reportedly contained a significantly enriched population of disease-linked clones.

With respect to this clonotype: Its antigen is not identified.

The sample comprised blood, either unsorted or a sorted T cell fraction (not recorded which). The receptor was derived from a female donor with ankylosing spondylitis or in good health (not recorded which). The V gene is TRBV6-5, the J gene TRBJ2-1; 13 positions match TRBD2. In nucleotides, the CDR3 is TGTGCCAGCAGTTACACTAGCGGGGGGGGTAAATACAATGAGCAGTTCTTC. Protein sequence: CASSYTSGGGKYNEQFF.